These 28 T cell receptor beta chains came from one sample sequenced in a study of cytomegalovirus exposure and HLA in healthy donors. 13 Jbeta primers and 60 Vbeta primers were used for the PCR. Profiled with immunoSEQ multiplex PCR; TCRdb holds only in-frame clones, not every one. The sample lists some 120,000 clones, 70% to 80% occurring once. The material sequenced was PBMCs. These receptors were collected from a man in his late teens or twenties in good health and CMV-seronegative.

The chain uses TRBV5-1 and TRBJ1-2; 9 nucleotides align to TRBD1. Germline V gene lookup returns CDR1 SGHRS and CDR2 YFSETQ. V was pared by 4 bases and J by 4 bases, with 8 bases of the junction left unmatched. The CDR3 is 15 amino acids. The CDR3 region has the DNA TGCGCCAGCAGCCCCGGGACAGGGCCCAGCTATGGCTACACCTTC. Its translation: CASSPGTGPSYGYTF. Full variable domain (outside the CDR3, taken from reference TRBV5-1 and TRBJ1-2): KAGVTQTPRYLIKTRGQQVTLSCSPISGHRSVSWYQQTPGQGLQFLFEYFSETQRNKGNFPGRFSGRQFSNSRSEMNVSTLELGDSALYLCASSPGTGPSYGYTFGSGTRLTVV.

The chain joins TRBV4-1 to TRBJ1-2; D unclear. The CDR3 consists of 16 residues. V was trimmed by 1 base and J by 3 bases, leaving 15 bases between them. Germline CDR1 and CDR2: MGHRA and YSYEKL. CDR3 coding DNA: TGCGCCAGCAGCCAAGTTTACCCGAGCCCCTACTATGGCTACACCTTC. Its translation is CASSQVYPSPYYGYTF.

This sequence joins TRBV27 and TRBJ2-7; D not resolved. The V end was cut by 4 bases, the J end by 6 bases, with 13 bases between. The CDR3 consists of 13 residues. Germline V CDR1 and CDR2: MNHEY, SMNVEV (reference sequence). DNA of the CDR3: TGTGCCAGCAGTTCACAGAGAATGGGCGAGCAGTACGTC. Encoded protein: CASSSQRMGEQYV.

V is TRBV29-1 and J is TRBJ1-1; possibly TRBD1 for D (5 bases). This CDR3 has 15 residues. V was pared by 4 bases and J by 2 bases, with 17 bases between. Per germline, CDR1 SQVTM and CDR2 ANQGSEA. CDR3 protein: CSVAPRAGLNTEAFF. DNA of the CDR3: TGCAGCGTTGCCCCCAGGGCAGGGTTAAACACTGAAGCTTTCTTT. The complete variable domain, with remaining parts taken from reference TRBV29-1 and TRBJ1-1, reads SAVISQKPSRDICQRGTSLTIQCQVDSQVTMMFWYRQQPGQSLTLIATANQGSEATYESGFVIDKFPISRPNLTFSTLTVSNMSPEDSSIYLCSVAPRAGLNTEAFFGQGTRLTVV.

Concerning this clone: The sample holds other DNA sequences that translate to the same CDR3. V is TRBV5-1 and J is TRBJ2-5; TRBD1 is a possible D gene (5 bases). Per germline, CDR1 SGHRS and CDR2 YFSETQ. V dropped 0 bases and J dropped 5 bases, with 5 bases sitting between them. CDR3 length: 12 amino acids. The DNA for the CDR3 is TGCGCCAGCAGCTTGGCAGGGGAGACCCAGTACTTC. As protein: CASSLAGETQYF.

This clone came up once. The genes are TRBV25-1 and TRBJ2-7, with D possibly TRBD2 on 5 matching bases. The length of the CDR3 is 13 residues. V gave up 3 bases and J gave up 6 bases, with 12 bases separating them. Germline CDR1 MGHDK, CDR2 SYGVNS. The CDR3 reads CASSDEGSGEQYV. The CDR3 DNA reads TGTGCCAGCAGTGATGAGGGTTCGGGCGAGCAGTACGTC.

There are a few counts of this clone. The chain joins TRBV7-9 to TRBJ2-1, with 8 bases identical to TRBD2. V was pared by 1 base and J by 10 bases, with 21 bases of the junction left unmatched. The germline CDR1 and CDR2 sequences are SEHNR and FQNEAQ (reference sequence). The CDR3 loop spans 19 amino acids. The CDR3 nucleotides are TGTGCCAGCAGCTTAGGCATCGGAGCGGGAGAGCCTGGGGGCAGGGAGCAGTTCTTC. Protein product: CASSLGIGAGEPGGREQFF. Full variable domain (missing parts from reference TRBV7-9 and TRBJ2-1): DTGVSQNPRHKITKRGQNVTFRCDPISEHNRLYWYRQTLGQGPEFLTYFQNEAQLEKSRLLSDRFSAERPKGSFSTLEIQRTEQGDSAMYLCASSLGIGAGEPGGREQFFGPGTRLTVL.

This clone was observed a few times. The gene calls are TRBV2 and TRBJ1-5, with TRBD1 matching 8 bases. The CDR3 runs to 15 residues. V dropped 8 bases and J dropped 4; count of bases not matched to a gene: 10. CDR1 is SNHLY and CDR2 is FYNNEI in the germline V gene. CDR3 nucleotides: TGTGCCAGCCTCAAAGGACAGGGAAAGAATCAGCCCCAGCATTTT. This translates into CASLKGQGKNQPQHF.

V usage is TRBV5-1 and J usage is TRBJ2-1; 8 bases agree with TRBD1. Per germline, CDR1 SGHRS and CDR2 YFSETQ. The J segment lost 3 bases and the V segment lost 3 bases, leaving 2 bases of the junction unmatched. This CDR3 comprises 14 residues. CDR3 sequence reads: CASSSGQVYNEQFF. In nucleotides, the CDR3 is TGCGCCAGCAGCTCGGGACAGGTCTACAATGAGCAGTTCTTC.

The chain uses TRBV7-8 and TRBJ2-2; TRBD2 might be the D (7 bases). The germline CDR1 and CDR2 sequences are SGHVS and FQNEAQ. The CDR3 length is 15 residues. Trimming pared 3 bases from V and 7 bases from J, leaving 15 bases between. CDR3 DNA sequence: TGTGCCAGCAGCTTTTTCGGGGAGGGGGTCGGGGAGCTGTTTTTT. Its translation is CASSFFGEGVGELFF.

This clone occurred once. The chain has TRBV5-4 and TRBJ1-1, with a possible D match to TRBD1 (5 bases). There are 14 residues in the CDR3. Trimming removed 0 bases from V and 4 bases from J, with 10 bases in between. Germline V gene sequence: CDR1 SGHNT, CDR2 YYREEE (reference sequence). The CDR3 spells CASSLGVGGTEAFF. CDR3 DNA: TGTGCCAGCAGCTTGGGGGTGGGGGGCACTGAAGCTTTCTTT.

CDR3 region: CASSQDRTGFGGGGYTF. CDR3 nucleotide sequence: TGCGCCAGCAGCCAAGATAGGACGGGGTTCGGGGGAGGGGGCTACACCTTC. The rearrangement links TRBV4-3 to TRBJ1-2; D is possibly TRBD1 (5 bases). This CDR3 has 17 residues. Germline V CDR1 and CDR2: LGHNA, YSLEER. The V end lost 0 bases, the J end lost 8 bases, and 22 bases lay between the germline ends.

Remarks on this clone: At one end the junction does not follow the germline gene, possibly because of a read error. The J gene is TRBJ2-3, the V gene TRBV7-7, with 11 bases fitting TRBD2. The germline gives CDR1 SSHAT, CDR2 FNYEAQ (reference sequence). CDR3 length: 19 residues. In DNA form, the CDR3 reads TGTGCTAGCAGCTTATATTCTCCGCTAGCGGGGGGCGGCACAGATACGCAGTATTTT. Translated, it gives CASSLYSPLAGGGTDTQYF.

CDR3 sequence (DNA): TGCGCCAGCAGCCCCACAACCGGGACAGGGCACCTTGGGCAGTACTTC. This gives the protein CASSPTTGTGHLGQYF. The J gene is TRBJ2-7, the V gene TRBV5-1; 9 bases agree with TRBD1. Trimming removed 4 bases from V and 9 bases from J; junction bases left unmatched: 17. Germline assignment: CDR1 SGHRS and CDR2 YFSETQ. The CDR3 has 16 residues.

The rearrangement joins TRBV7-9 to TRBJ1-1, with D maybe TRBD1 (5 bases). CDR3 size: 16 residues. V lost 5 bases to trimming and J lost 2 bases, with 18 bases between them. The germline V gene has CDR1 SEHNR and CDR2 FQNEAQ (reference sequence). As DNA, the CDR3 is TGTGCCAGCAGCGAAATCCGGGCAGGGAAAAACACTGAAGCTTTCTTT. Its protein product is CASSEIRAGKNTEAFF.

The CDR3 reads CASSLTYLDRSQVSLNEQFF. The CDR3, as DNA: TGTGCCAGCAGCTTAACGTATCTTGACCGGAGCCAAGTTAGTTTGAATGAGCAGTTCTTC. The genes are TRBV7-3 and TRBJ2-1; the D is unclear. Germline lookup yields CDR1 SGHTA and CDR2 FQGTGA. The CDR3 covers 20 residues. The V end lost 0 bases, the J end lost 7 bases, and 28 bases lay between the germline ends. The full variable domain, completed using reference TRBV7-3 and TRBJ2-1, is GAGVSQTPSNKVTEKGKYVELRCDPISGHTALYWYRQSLGQGPEFLIYFQGTGAADDSGLPNDRFFAVRPEGSVSTLKIQRTERGDSAVYLCASSLTYLDRSQVSLNEQFFGPGTRLTVL.

The chain combines TRBV30 with TRBJ2-1, with TRBD2 as a possible D gene (7 bases). Germline lookup yields CDR1 GTSNPN and CDR2 SVGIG (reference sequence). The ends were cut back, 5 bases at V and 6 bases at J, with 17 bases in the middle. This CDR3 is built from 14 residues. DNA of the CDR3: TGTGCCTGGTCTCTAGGGGGAGGGCGCAATGAGCAGTTCTTC. Translating gives CAWSLGGGRNEQFF.

The rearrangement joins TRBV6-5 to TRBJ1-1; tentative D call: TRBD1 (5 bases). This CDR3 has 14 amino acids. The V end was cut by 2 bases, the J end by 3 bases, with 10 bases between. Looked up from germline, CDR1 is MNHEY and CDR2 is SVGAGI. The CDR3 spells CASSYRAGDTEAFF. The CDR3 DNA follows: TGTGCCAGCAGTTACCGAGCGGGGGACACTGAAGCTTTCTTT.

The sample holds one count of this clone. The V and J genes are TRBV7-9 and TRBJ2-7; D might be TRBD1 (5 bases). Germline assignment: CDR1 SEHNR and CDR2 FQNEAQ (reference sequence). The CDR3 runs 14 residues. V dropped 1 base and J dropped 4 bases, with 11 bases sitting between them. The CDR3 region has the DNA TGTGCCAGCAGCTTAGGGCAGGGTACGTACGAGCAGTACTTC. Amino acid sequence: CASSLGQGTYEQYF.

The CDR3 protein is CASSLRGGATNEKLFF. CDR3 coding DNA: TGTGCCAGCAGCTTGCGCGGGGGAGCTACTAATGAAAAACTGTTTTTT. This chain connects TRBV5-6 to TRBJ1-4, with D possibly matching TRBD1 (5 bases). The germline gives CDR1 SGHDT, CDR2 YYEEEE. V was clipped by 1 base and J by 2 bases, with 12 bases between them. The CDR3 totals 16 residues.

The gene calls are TRBV5-1 and TRBJ2-3, with TRBD2 matching over 7 bases. From germline, CDR1 is SGHRS and CDR2 YFSETQ. With 4 bases clipped from V and 2 bases from J, the junction kept 10 bases outside the gene matches. The CDR3 has 16 residues. CDR3 bases: TGCGCCAGCAGCCTATTAATGCTAGCGGTCACAGATACGCAGTATTTT. Translated, it gives CASSLLMLAVTDTQYF.

About this clone itself: One junction end disagrees with the germline gene, perhaps due to a read error. J is TRBJ2-7 and V is TRBV7-2; 10 nucleotides match TRBD2. CDR3 length: 13 amino acids. Germline CDR1 is SGHTA and CDR2 is FQGNSA. CDR3 amino acids: CASSSIASGGTHF. The CDR3 coding sequence is TGTGCCAGCAGCTCAATTGCTAGCGGGGGCACGCACTTC.

V is TRBV27 and J is TRBJ2-7; 12 bases match TRBD2. The V gene end was trimmed by 1 base and the J gene end by 5 bases; junction bases not matched to a gene: 12. Germline CDR1 is MNHEY and CDR2 is SMNVEV (reference sequence). This CDR3 spans 18 amino acids. The CDR3, as DNA: TGTGCCAGCAGTTTATGGGCTAGCGGGAGGGAGGATCGGCACGAGCAGTACTTC. Translated, it gives CASSLWASGREDRHEQYF.

This clone was seen a few times. At one end, the junction sequence differs from germline, possibly due to a read error. The chain is built from TRBV7-9 and TRBJ2-7; D ambiguous. This CDR3 spans 16 amino acids. Germline V gene data show CDR1 as SEHNR and CDR2 as FQNEAQ (reference sequence). CDR3 in amino acids: CSSSLDHRGRTYEQYF. CDR3 coding DNA: TGTTCCAGCAGCCTCGACCATCGAGGCAGAACCTACGAGCAGTACTTC.

For this clone: Additional DNA sequences in this sample encode the identical CDR3. This chain connects TRBV27 to TRBJ2-5, with 8 bases aligning to TRBD2. V was clipped by 0 bases and J by 2 bases; unmatched bases: 2. This CDR3 region has 15 residues. Germline CDR1 reads MNHEY; CDR2 reads SMNVEV (reference sequence). The CDR3 loop reads CASSLSTSGQETQYF. In DNA form, the CDR3 reads TGTGCCAGCAGTTTATCAACTAGCGGACAAGAGACCCAGTACTTC.

This rearrangement joins TRBV6-1 to TRBJ1-2, with 8 bases that match TRBD1. Looked up from germline, CDR1 is MNHNS and CDR2 is SASEGT. The CDR3 has 16 residues. J lost 1 base, V lost 4 bases, and 8 bases had no gene match. The DNA for the CDR3 is TGTGCCAGCAGTGGACCGGGACAGGAGTATAACTATGGCTACACCTTC. Encoded protein: CASSGPGQEYNYGYTF.

Only a few counts were recorded for this clone. J is TRBJ1-4 and V is TRBV4-3, with 7 bases aligning to TRBD1. CDR3 size: 15 residues. Germline V gene data show CDR1 as LGHNA and CDR2 as YSLEER. The trim removed 1 base at V and 5 bases at J, leaving 4 bases unmatched. CDR3 DNA: TGCGCCAGCAGCCAAGTCCAGGGGGTGAATGAAAAACTGTTTTTT. It specifies CASSQVQGVNEKLFF.

The chain couples TRBV5-1 to TRBJ1-6; 7 positions agree with TRBD1. V dropped 4 bases and J dropped 7; count of bases not matched to a gene: 5. The CDR3 runs 14 residues. Germline assignment: CDR1 SGHRS and CDR2 YFSETQ. CDR3 sequence (DNA): TGCGCCAGCAGCATCGGGACAGAAAATTCACCCCTCCACTTT. Protein product: CASSIGTENSPLHF.